What follows are 30 T cell receptor beta chains derived from one specimen sequenced in a study of blood T cell repertoires in COVID-19. The table came from immunoSEQ multiplex PCR; TCRdb's copy has only in-frame clones and leaves some out. The sample holds about 86,000 clones, approximately 88% seen once. The sequencing sample was made of peripheral blood. The receptors stem from a woman of 80 years or more with active or convalescent COVID-19.

In its sample, this clone was seen a few times. The chain combines TRBV5-6 with TRBJ1-5, with 10 bases fitting TRBD1. The CDR3 totals 16 residues. Germline loops: CDR1 SGHDT, CDR2 YYEEEE. Trimming at V came to 0 bases and at J to 4 bases, leaving 4 bases not matched to a gene. The CDR3 spells CASSLGQGAGNQPQHF. CDR3 nucleotides: TGTGCCAGCAGCTTGGGACAGGGGGCCGGGAATCAGCCCCAGCATTTT.

The chain recombines TRBV6-5 with TRBJ2-1, with 10 bases matching TRBD2. J gave up 5 bases and V 6 bases, and 1 base lay outside the gene matches. Germline V lookup: CDR1 MNHEY, CDR2 SVGAGI. This CDR3 has 13 amino acids. As DNA, the CDR3 is TGTGCCAGCAGAGGGACTAGCGACAATGAGCAGTTCTTC. It yields the protein CASRGTSDNEQFF.

CDR3 protein: CASSQDMRQFF. CDR3 nucleotide sequence: TGTGCCAGCAGCCAAGATATGCGACAGTTCTTC. The chain is built from TRBV3-1 (or the pseudogene TRBV3-2) and TRBJ2-1; no clear D gene. Germline values: CDR1 LGHDT, CDR2 YNNKEL (reference sequence). CDR3 length: 11 residues. V was pared by 0 bases and J by 13 bases, with 7 bases between.

V gene TRBV30 combines with J gene TRBJ1-1; D is unclear. V lost 5 bases and J lost 1, with 5 bases in between. Germline V gives CDR1 GTSNPN, CDR2 SVGIG (reference sequence). CDR3 length: 11 residues. The CDR3 nucleotides read TGTGCCTGGGCAGAGAACACTGAAGCTTTCTTT. As protein: CAWAENTEAFF.

The V and J genes are TRBV5-6 and TRBJ2-7; D unresolved. Germline CDR1 and CDR2: SGHDT and YYEEEE. The V gene lost 1 base and the J gene lost 3 bases, with 11 bases spanning the gap. The CDR3 spans 14 residues. CDR3 nucleotides: TGTGCCAGCAGCTTGCCCGAGAACCTCTACGAGCAGTACTTC. This codes for CASSLPENLYEQYF.

This chain connects TRBV5-1 to TRBJ2-1; possible D gene TRBD2, 6 bases. Germline lookup yields CDR1 SGHRS and CDR2 YFSETQ. CDR3 length: 14 amino acids. The V gene lost 2 bases and the J gene lost 10 bases, with 16 bases spanning the gap. CDR3 bases: TGCGCCAGCAGCTTCGGGGCGGGAACGTCAGAGCAGTTCTTC. Translation gives CASSFGAGTSEQFF.

In this sample, this clone turned up once. V is TRBV10-2 and J is TRBJ2-1, with no clear D. Deletions cut 6 bases from V and 1 base from J, with 19 bases between. CDR3 length: 17 amino acids. From germline, CDR1 is WSHSY and CDR2 SAAADI. CDR3 DNA sequence: TGCGCCAGCAGACTCACCTTTGAGACTGTTTCCTACAATGAGCAGTTCTTC. The encoded protein is CASRLTFETVSYNEQFF.

The gene calls are TRBV7-2 and TRBJ2-7; 10 nucleotides agree with TRBD2. The trim removed 5 bases at V and 3 bases at J, leaving 4 bases unmatched. The V gene's germline CDR1 is SGHTA and CDR2 FQGNSA. This CDR3 is 14 amino acids long. As DNA, the CDR3 is TGTGCCAGCAGCCCTACTAGCGGGGACTACGAGCAGTACTTC. Translated, it gives CASSPTSGDYEQYF.

This clone came up once. This chain links TRBV29-1 with TRBJ2-2; 9 bases map to TRBD1. V shed 6 bases and J 7 bases; nucleotides not matched to a gene: 6. Germline CDR1 is SQVTM and CDR2 is ANQGSEA. This CDR3 has 13 residues. CDR3 coding DNA: TGCAGCGTGGGGGACAGGGTAATCGGGGAGCTGTTTTTT. Protein product: CSVGDRVIGELFF.

V and J are TRBV14 and TRBJ1-1; TRBD1 is a possible D gene (5 bases). The CDR3 is made up of 15 amino acids. Deletions cut 4 bases from V and 5 bases from J, with 17 bases between. CDR1 is SGHDN, CDR2 FVKESK, per germline. CDR3 sequence: CASSPILGRGTEAFF. DNA for the CDR3: TGTGCCAGCAGCCCGATTTTAGGGAGGGGAACTGAAGCTTTCTTT.

The chain has TRBV6-6 and TRBJ2-3; 7 bases are a match to TRBD2. Germline V lookup: CDR1 MNHNY, CDR2 SVGAGI (reference sequence). The trim removed 8 bases at V and 3 bases at J, leaving 11 bases unmatched. The CDR3 covers 15 residues. The DNA for the CDR3 is TGTGCCAGCGATTATGTGACTAGCCGGACAGATACGCAGTATTTT. Protein product: CASDYVTSRTDTQYF.

The genes are TRBV7-2 and TRBJ1-2, with D maybe TRBD1 (5 bases). Germline lookup yields CDR1 SGHTA and CDR2 FQGNSA. The V end lost 1 base, the J end lost 5 bases, and 14 bases lay between the germline ends. The CDR3 is 15 residues long. The CDR3 DNA follows: TGTGCCAGCAGCTTAGAGGGCAGGACAACTTATGGCTACACCTTC. Amino acids: CASSLEGRTTYGYTF.

The rearrangement uses TRBV18 and TRBJ1-5; TRBD1 is a possible D gene (5 bases). Germline CDR1 and CDR2: KGHSH and LQKENI. Trimming took off 6 bases at V and 1 base at J, with 10 bases between the two ends. This CDR3 spans 14 amino acids. CDR3: CASSYRRSNQPQHF. CDR3 sequence (DNA): TGTGCCAGCTCTTACAGGAGAAGCAATCAGCCCCAGCATTTT.

This chain links TRBV2 with TRBJ1-2; weak D call: TRBD1 (6 bases). V dropped 5 bases and J dropped 2 bases, with 12 bases sitting between them. The germline gives CDR1 SNHLY, CDR2 FYNNEI. This CDR3 spans 14 amino acids. In nucleotides, the CDR3 is TGTGCCAGCAGTCGCCGGACAGAGAACTATGGCTACACCTTC. Its protein product is CASSRRTENYGYTF.

The genes are TRBV19 and TRBJ1-1; TRBD1 might be the D (6 bases). Germline V gene data show CDR1 as LNHDA and CDR2 as SQIVND (reference sequence). The CDR3 sequence is 14 residues long. With 9 bases removed from V and 4 bases from J, the gap between germline ends came to 18 bases. The CDR3 bases are TGTGCCAGCGTACCGCAGGGGAGGGTCACTGAAGCTTTCTTT. Protein product: CASVPQGRVTEAFF.

The chain recombines TRBV21-1 with TRBJ1-1; TRBD1 is the table's D call, not checked against the DNA. TRBV21-1 is a known pseudogene. CDR3 length: 17 amino acids. The CDR3, as DNA: TGTGCCAGTCCCAATTGGGGGCCAGGGGGCGCAAGTACTGAAGCTTTCTTT. As protein: CASPNWGPGGASTEAFF.

The genes are TRBV28 and TRBJ2-5, with TRBD1 matching 8 bases. The CDR3 extends over 14 amino acids. Germline values: CDR1 MDHEN, CDR2 SYDVKM. Losses at the gene ends were 6 bases for V and 4 bases for J; bases not matched to a gene: 7. The CDR3 loop is CASRGQGAPETQYF. DNA for the CDR3: TGTGCCAGCAGAGGCCAGGGGGCCCCAGAGACCCAGTACTTC.

The chain carries TRBV6-5 and TRBJ2-7; possibly TRBD2 for D (5 bases). Germline values: CDR1 MNHEY, CDR2 SVGAGI. The CDR3 length is 12 residues. Trimming took off 6 bases at V and 5 bases at J, with 11 bases between the two ends. The chain's CDR3 is CASRPPGNEQYF. CDR3 sequence (DNA): TGTGCCAGCAGGCCCCCGGGAAACGAGCAGTACTTC.

This clone occurred a few times. V and J are TRBV24-1 and TRBJ1-2; 7 nucleotides agree with TRBD1. After removal of 7 bases from V and 2 bases from J, the junction contained 3 bases not matched to a gene. The CDR3 has 13 amino acids. The germline CDR1 and CDR2 sequences are KGHDR and SFDVKD. CDR3 protein: CATREGQNYGYTF. The CDR3 DNA reads TGTGCCACCAGGGAGGGACAGAACTATGGCTACACCTTC.

The chain employs TRBV3-1 (or the pseudogene TRBV3-2) and TRBJ2-1; TRBD1 agrees at 7 bases. The CDR3 is 16 amino acids. With V trimmed by 6 bases and J by 4 bases, 12 bases remained unmatched. Germline values: CDR1 LGHDT, CDR2 YNNKEL (reference sequence). DNA of the CDR3: TGTGCCAGCAGTCACGGGACAGACAGTTTATACAATGAGCAGTTCTTC. Translating gives CASSHGTDSLYNEQFF.

The chain is built from TRBV6-6 and TRBJ1-3; D not resolved. Trimming took off 7 bases at V and 1 base at J, with 8 bases between the two ends. The CDR3 runs 13 residues. CDR1 is MNHNY, CDR2 SVGAGI, per germline (reference sequence). This chain's CDR3 is CASTAVSGNTIYF. The CDR3 coding sequence is TGTGCCAGCACCGCAGTTTCTGGAAACACCATATATTTT.

V usage is TRBV2 and J usage is TRBJ2-1; D possibly corresponds to TRBD2 (6 bases). V lost 4 bases and J 4 bases, leaving 8 bases between the germline ends. Germline V gene lookup returns CDR1 SNHLY and CDR2 FYNNEI. This CDR3 contains 13 residues. The CDR3 DNA reads as TGTGCCAGCAGTGTAGCGGAGTACAATGAGCAGTTCTTC. Protein: CASSVAEYNEQFF.

The V and J genes are TRBV7-2 and TRBJ2-3; TRBD2 agrees at 7 bases. Germline V lookup: CDR1 SGHTA, CDR2 FQGNSA. With 5 bases clipped from V and 5 bases from J, the junction kept 10 bases outside the gene matches. The CDR3 extends over 15 amino acids. The CDR3 nucleotides read TGTGCCAGCAGCCCCGCTGCGGGAGAAGTAGATACGCAGTATTTT. Translation: CASSPAAGEVDTQYF.

The chain has TRBV7-8 and TRBJ2-5; TRBD2 is a possible D gene (5 bases). The germline V gene encodes CDR1 SGHVS and CDR2 FQNEAQ. CDR3 length: 15 amino acids. The V end was cut by 4 bases, the J end by 5 bases, with 17 bases between. CDR3 nucleotides: TGTGCCAGCAGCTCCCCAAGAGGGCCCGGGGAGACCCAGTACTTC. It yields the protein CASSSPRGPGETQYF.

The rearrangement uses TRBV4-1 and TRBJ2-2; TRBD2 matches 8 bases. Germline-derived CDR1 and CDR2 are MGHRA and YSYEKL. The CDR3 length is 19 residues. J was trimmed by 5 bases and V by 0 bases; bases with no gene match: 14. The DNA for the CDR3 is TGCGCCAGCAGCCAAGATCTCTCGAGCGGGAGACTCCGAACCGGGGAGCTGTTTTTT. This translates into CASSQDLSSGRLRTGELFF.

The gene calls are TRBV7-8 and TRBJ2-7, with TRBD1 matching 9 bases. V trimming: 5 bases; J trimming: 2 bases; junction bases outside the gene matches: 4. The CDR3 is 14 amino acids. Looked up from germline, CDR1 is SGHVS and CDR2 is FQNEAQ. The CDR3 nucleotides read TGTGCCAGCAGCCCCGGACAGGGGACCTACGAGCAGTACTTC. Its protein is CASSPGQGTYEQYF.

For the CDR3, the DNA is TGTGCCAGCAGGCGTGTTCCAGGGGACACCGGGGAGCTGTTTTTT. Amino acid sequence: CASRRVPGDTGELFF. The chain uses TRBV6-5 and TRBJ2-2, with D tentatively TRBD1 (6 bases). CDR3 length: 15 amino acids. Germline V gene lookup returns CDR1 MNHEY and CDR2 SVGAGI. Between the trimmed V and J ends, which lost 6 bases and 3 bases, there was a span of 14 bases.

V is TRBV27 and J is TRBJ2-7; 8 positions agree with TRBD2. The CDR3 runs to 14 residues. The V gene end was trimmed by 3 bases and the J gene end by 3 bases; junction bases not matched to a gene: 4. Germline CDR1 reads MNHEY; CDR2 reads SMNVEV (reference sequence). CDR3 sequence reads: CASSFRGGGYEQYF. The CDR3 nucleotides read TGTGCCAGCAGTTTCCGGGGGGGCGGCTACGAGCAGTACTTC.

CDR3 DNA sequence: TGTGCCAGCAGCTTAGGAGGATTAGCCCGGATCGAGTACGAGCAGTACTTC. This gives the protein CASSLGGLARIEYEQYF. This chain connects TRBV7-2 to TRBJ2-7; D gene uncertain. CDR3 size: 17 residues. Per the germline V gene, CDR1 is SGHTA and CDR2 is FQGNSA. Trimming removed 1 base from V and 4 bases from J, with 20 bases in between.

This clone was picked up a small number of times. The CDR3 protein is CASSNPGGWSDTQYF. The CDR3 nucleotides are TGTGCCAGCAGTAACCCCGGGGGTTGGTCAGATACGCAGTATTTT. The chain is built from TRBV28 and TRBJ2-3; D possibly corresponds to TRBD2 (6 bases). CDR1 is MDHEN and CDR2 is SYDVKM in the germline V gene. With 5 bases removed from V and 4 bases from J, the gap between germline ends came to 16 bases. The CDR3 has 15 amino acids.